Following are 25 T cell receptor beta chains from one sample sequenced in a study of blood T cells in healthy people across ages (dated by TCRdb to between 2015 and 2016). The library was produced with 5' RACE. The run used an Illumina HiSeq 2500. A second roughly 6 to 12 cycle PCR used a sample-barcoded 5' primer and a J-beta primer mix. TCRdb's own reprocessing of the public reads used fastp at Q25 and MiXCR and kept productive beta chains. Entries that share a CDR3 protein sequence are merged under the most common genes and DNA. This sample gives 630,000 or so distinct CDR3 sequences in total; roughly 31% of them show up just once. Less than 20% of the sample comes from the top ten. The sequenced sample consisted of blood. Receptors originate from a woman at least 80 years old in good health.

The table lists this clonotype with many counts. The chain couples TRBV29-1 to TRBJ1-1; a weak D match, TRBD1 (6 bases). The germline CDR1 and CDR2 sequences are SQVTM and ANQGSEA. The CDR3 runs 14 residues. With 6 bases removed from V and 4 bases from J, the gap between germline ends came to 18 bases. The CDR3 DNA sequence: TGCAGCGTAGGGACAAGGTTTGATTCCACTGAAGCTTTCTTT. Protein product: CSVGTRFDSTEAFF.

J is TRBJ2-1 and V is TRBV7-2; TRBD2 matches 16 bases. This CDR3 contains 16 residues. V shed 5 bases and J 9 bases; nucleotides not matched to a gene: 7. CDR1 and CDR2 (germline): SGHTA, FQGNSA. CDR3 in DNA: TGTGCCAGCAGCCCAGGCGGGACTAGCGGGAGGGTTGAGCAGTTCTTC. This translates into CASSPGGTSGRVEQFF.

This clonotype was counted ten times or more. The genes are TRBV25-1 and TRBJ2-5, with 8 bases that match TRBD2. The CDR3 has 14 residues. With 8 bases clipped from V and 4 bases from J, the junction kept 9 bases outside the gene matches. Germline V CDR1 and CDR2: MGHDK, SYGVNS. In nucleotides, the CDR3 is TGTGCCAGCTGCCCCCGCGCGGGAGGAGAGACCCAGTACTTC. This sequence encodes CASCPRAGGETQYF.

In the case of this clonotype: A much larger clone is a single base away; this may be a read error. The rearrangement joins TRBV20-1 to TRBJ2-7; D remains ambiguous. The last part of the DNA fits TRBJ2-5 better; the J call may be wrong. Per germline, CDR1 DFQATT and CDR2 SNEGSKA (reference sequence). The CDR3 runs to 13 residues. Here the CDR3 DNA reads TGCAGTGCTAGAGTCCCATTAGAGGAGACCCAGTACTTC. Amino acids: CSARVPLEETQYF.

The sample holds one count of this clonotype. The chain couples TRBV2 to TRBJ2-3; no reliable D call. This CDR3 spans 13 amino acids. From germline, CDR1 is SNHLY and CDR2 FYNNEI. V dropped 7 bases and J dropped 8 bases, with 16 bases sitting between them. In DNA form, the CDR3 reads TGTGCCAGCAAGGCATCGGTGTTAAGTACGCAGTATTTT. This encodes CASKASVLSTQYF.

In its sample, this clonotype was seen a few times. This may stem from a read error, because a much larger clone lies one nucleotide away. V gene TRBV29-1 combines with J gene TRBJ2-7; perhaps TRBD1 as D (6 bases). The CDR3 covers 12 residues. The V and J ends lost 7 bases and 2 bases respectively, with 12 bases between them. CDR1 SQVTM and CDR2 ANQGSEA come from the germline V gene. The CDR3 reads CSAADRPYEQYF. DNA of the CDR3: TGCAGCGCTGCGGACAGACCCTACGAGCAGTACTTC.

The chain joins TRBV4-1 to TRBJ2-5; 13 nucleotides line up with TRBD2. J lost 5 bases, V lost 4 bases, and 7 bases had no gene match. The CDR3 sequence is 16 residues long. Germline V gene data show CDR1 as MGHRA and CDR2 as YSYEKL. CDR3 coding DNA: TGCGCCAGCAGCCGACTAGCGGGGGGAAACCCCGAGACCCAGTACTTC. Translating it yields CASSRLAGGNPETQYF.

Notes on this clonotype: One end of the junction does not line up with germline, which may come from a read error. The chain combines TRBV18 with TRBJ1-2, with 12 positions matching TRBD1. The CDR3 sequence is 18 residues long. In germline, CDR1 is KGHSH, CDR2 LQKENI. CDR3 amino acids: CVSSPLGSGTGGEYGYTF. CDR3 sequence (DNA): TGTGTCAGCTCACCCCTGGGAAGCGGGACAGGGGGCGAGTATGGCTACACCTTC.

This clonotype was seen many times. CDR3 region: CASSPSRGVNTEAFF. The CDR3 coding sequence is TGTGCCAGCAGCCCCAGCCGGGGGGTGAACACTGAAGCTTTCTTT. This chain uses TRBV7-2 with TRBJ1-1, with D tentatively TRBD1 (5 bases). The CDR3 totals 15 residues. V lost 5 bases, J lost 0 bases, and 13 bases lay in between. Germline V gene sequence: CDR1 SGHTA, CDR2 FQGNSA.

V and J are TRBV7-3 and TRBJ1-1; no reliable D call. The CDR3 runs 15 residues. Trimming took off 2 bases at V and 2 bases at J, with 12 bases between the two ends. CDR1 and CDR2 (germline): SGHTA, FQGTGA. CDR3 in DNA: TGTGCCAGCAGCTTAGAATCGGGTATAAACACTGAAGCTTTCTTT. Protein: CASSLESGINTEAFF.

This chain links TRBV5-1 with TRBJ2-1; D not certain. This CDR3 is 14 amino acids long. The V gene's germline CDR1 is SGHRS and CDR2 YFSETQ. Deletions cut 2 bases from V and 13 bases from J, with 19 bases between. CDR3 nucleotide sequence: TGCGCCAGCAGCTTATCGGGTTCTCGAGAGACCCAGTTCTTC. Amino acid sequence: CASSLSGSRETQFF.

This clonotype came up a few times. V and J are TRBV6-1 and TRBJ1-1; D might be TRBD1 (5 bases). The germline V and J ends were trimmed by 4 bases and 0 bases, with 12 bases remaining between them. The germline CDR1 and CDR2 sequences are MNHNS and SASEGT. The CDR3 loop spans 15 amino acids. The CDR3 region is CASSAPGRLNTEAFF. The CDR3, as DNA: TGTGCCAGCAGTGCACCGGGACGGTTGAACACTGAAGCTTTCTTT.

This clonotype was recorded at least ten times. The CDR3 sequence is CASSNAGNPDTQYF. CDR3 nucleotide sequence: TGTGCCAGCAGCAACGCCGGGAATCCAGATACGCAGTATTTT. The chain uses TRBV6-2 or TRBV6-3 and TRBJ2-3, with a weak D call TRBD2 (5 bases). Germline assignment: CDR1 MNHEY and CDR2 SVGEGT. The CDR3 totals 14 residues. V was cut by 6 bases and J by 4 bases, with 14 bases left in between.

The chain uses TRBV29-1 and TRBJ2-3; 7 bases map to TRBD1. The ends lost 4 bases at V and 4 bases at J; junction bases unmatched: 5. The CDR3 is 13 amino acids. Germline lookup yields CDR1 SQVTM and CDR2 ANQGSEA. The CDR3: CSVGQGRSDTQYF. CDR3 DNA: TGCAGCGTTGGACAGGGACGGTCAGATACGCAGTATTTT.

This clonotype was counted ten times or more. The chain combines TRBV20-1 with TRBJ2-3; D perhaps matches TRBD1 (7 bases). This CDR3 has 17 amino acids. The V and J ends lost 0 bases and 2 bases respectively, with 18 bases between them. CDR1 and CDR2 from the germline V gene are DFQATT and SNEGSKA (reference sequence). CDR3 sequence (DNA): TGCAGTGCTAGAGACCGACCGGGACAGCGGGCCACAGATACGCAGTATTTT. Translating gives CSARDRPGQRATDTQYF.

This clonotype was observed at least ten times. The junction departs from germline at one end; a sequencing error may be responsible. V gene TRBV5-1 combines with J gene TRBJ2-5; 11 bases agree with TRBD2. CDR1 is SGHRS and CDR2 is YFSETQ in the germline V gene. The CDR3 covers 14 residues. CDR3 bases: TGTGCCAGCAGTTTAGCGGGGGGGCGAGAGACCCAGTACTTC. It is translated as CASSLAGGRETQYF.

This clonotype came up a few times. The rearrangement joins TRBV12-3 or TRBV12-4 to TRBJ1-6; 11 bases match TRBD1. Unmatched junction bases numbered 3, after V lost 6 bases and J lost 2 bases. The CDR3 is made up of 16 amino acids. The CDR3 loop reads CASRDRGLTYNSPLHF. In nucleotides, the CDR3 is TGTGCCAGCAGGGACAGGGGGCTAACCTATAATTCACCCCTCCACTTT.

This clonotype appeared many times. V usage is TRBV9 and J usage is TRBJ2-1, with D possibly TRBD2 on 6 matching bases. Germline V lookup: CDR1 SGDLS, CDR2 YYNGEE. This CDR3 is built from 17 residues. Between the trimmed V and J ends, which lost 0 bases and 7 bases, there was a span of 20 bases. This CDR3 reads CASSVGGDAPMGNEQFF. As DNA, the CDR3 is TGTGCCAGCAGCGTAGGGGGGGACGCACCAATGGGGAATGAGCAGTTCTTC.

As for this clonotype: At one boundary the junction diverges from the germline segment, which might be a read error. V and J are TRBV5-1 and TRBJ1-3; D unclear. This CDR3 contains 13 residues. Germline CDR1 SGHRS, CDR2 YFSETQ. The CDR3 DNA reads as TGCGCCAGCAGCGCGACCTATGGAAGCACCATATATTTT. This codes for CASSATYGSTIYF.

This clonotype was counted once. This chain connects TRBV5-1 to TRBJ2-5, with D possibly matching TRBD2 (6 bases). CDR1 is SGHRS, CDR2 YFSETQ, per germline. The ends were cut back, 7 bases at V and 8 bases at J, with 24 bases in the middle. The CDR3 is 15 amino acids. The CDR3 region is CASSNGGTPRDTQYF. CDR3 coding DNA: TGCGCCAGCTCCAATGGGGGGACGCCCAGAGACACCCAGTACTTC.

This clonotype was counted a few times. A much larger clone differs from this one at a single base, so this may be a read error. J is TRBJ1-2 and V is TRBV7-2; D is uncertain. CDR1 is SGHTA, CDR2 FQGNSA, per germline. V gave up 5 bases and J gave up 8 bases, with 12 bases separating them. The CDR3 extends over 12 amino acids. This CDR3 reads CASSPNSDGYTF. CDR3 coding DNA: TGTGCCAGCAGCCCCAATAGTGACGGCTACACCTTC.

V usage is TRBV20-1 and J usage is TRBJ1-2, with unresolved D. The CDR3 has 13 residues. The V gene lost 5 bases and the J gene lost 5 bases, with 15 bases spanning the gap. Germline CDR1 is DFQATT and CDR2 is SNEGSKA (reference sequence). The CDR3, as DNA: TGCAGTGCTCCTCGTATCGGTGGGTATGGCTACACCTTC. It is translated as CSAPRIGGYGYTF.

There are a few counts of this clonotype. The chain recombines TRBV30 with TRBJ1-1; TRBD1 aligns across 8 bases. The CDR3 extends over 11 amino acids. The germline CDR1 and CDR2 sequences are GTSNPN and SVGIG (reference sequence). J gave up 5 bases and V 6 bases, and 2 bases lay outside the gene matches. In nucleotides, the CDR3 is TGTGCCTGTACAGGGGGGACTGAAGCTTTCTTT. Protein sequence: CACTGGTEAFF. Full variable domain (outside the CDR3, taken from reference TRBV30 and TRBJ1-1): SQTIHQWPATLVQPVGSPLSLECTVEGTSNPNLYWYRQAAGRGLQLLFYSVGIGQISSEVPQNLSASRPQDRQFILSSKKLLLSDSGFYLCACTGGTEAFFGQGTRLTVV.

The chain combines TRBV3-1 with TRBJ1-6, with 10 bases matching TRBD1. The CDR3 is 16 amino acids. CDR1 is LGHDT and CDR2 is YNNKEL in the germline V gene (reference sequence). Unmatched junction bases numbered 11, after V lost 1 base and J lost 14 bases. The CDR3 DNA follows: TGTGCCAGCAGCCAAGTTGCCGGGACAGGGGTAACGGCCCTCCACTTT. Translated, it gives CASSQVAGTGVTALHF.

This clonotype came up many times. DNA of the CDR3: TGTGCCAGCAGCCAAGACAGGACTTCCTACGAGCAGTACTTC. This encodes CASSQDRTSYEQYF. The chain uses TRBV3-1 and TRBJ2-7, with D perhaps TRBD2 (5 bases). V dropped 0 bases and J dropped 1 base, with 7 bases sitting between them. This CDR3 comprises 14 residues. Germline V gives CDR1 LGHDT, CDR2 YNNKEL (reference sequence).